This T cell receptor beta chain was identified in a study of early T cells in non-severe SARS-CoV-2 infection. This CDR3 is built from 13 residues. V was clipped by 8 bases and J by 6 bases, with 14 bases between them. This clonotype was counted a few times. TCRdb fed the 5' RACE reads into MiXCR, producing one record per CDR3 protein. Of over 60,000 distinct CDR3 sequences listed, roughly 10% are singletons. The V gene is TRBV12-3 or TRBV12-4, the J gene TRBJ1-5; possible D gene TRBD1, 6 bases. The material was whole blood, obtained at baseline. The receptor's source is an adult who was a healthcare worker with PCR-confirmed SARS-CoV-2 infection or an uninfected control (not recorded which). The CDR3 sequence is CASGGTMGQPQHF. The CDR3 bases are TGTGCCAGCGGGGGGACAATGGGTCAGCCCCAGCATTTT.